This T cell receptor (beta chain) is from a study of identical twins. V gave up 1 base and J gave up 0 bases, with 4 bases separating them. CDR3 length: 14 residues. TCRdb re-called the 5' RACE reads with MiXCR, one entry per CDR3 protein. This table holds roughly 230,000 distinct CDR3 sequences, about 8.3% found once. Study conclusions and caveats: Beta clonotypes that were abundant in cord blood contained fewer insertions, a pattern absent from memory repertoires.

Many counts were recorded for this clonotype. Antigen unknown. These data also featured in a second study, about yellow fever vaccine responses in identical twins.

The J gene is TRBJ2-1, the V gene TRBV12-3 or TRBV12-4, with D unclear. Sequenced sample: CD8+ T cells sorted from blood. This clonotype was sampled from a woman aged 18-29 years in good health. The CDR3, as DNA: TGTGCCAGCAGTTTAGGGGTCTCCTACAATGAGCAGTTCTTC. Encoded protein: CASSLGVSYNEQFF.